This T cell receptor (beta chain) derives from a study of blood T cell repertoires in COVID-19. Study information: The study drew acute and convalescent COVID-19 samples from the United States, Italy and Spain.

Grouping used clinical history reported by participants in a survey and questionnaire. The study counted Cohort 3 donors as recovered given two negative PCRs, clearance, or symptom resolution. Per the original data handling: It was from reference gene primer amplification that nucleated cell counts were estimated. TCRdb's copy holds only in-frame clones and misses some; the assay was immunoSEQ multiplex PCR. V and J calls and clone size are those listed in that table; D and trimming were worked out from the DNA. The table records some 330,000 clones, 75% to 90% of them present only once. The sequencing sample was made of PBMCs or T cells enriched from blood (not recorded which). This receptor was obtained from a man aged 25-40 years who had recovered from COVID-19.

CDR3 sequence reads: CASSPPPAEYSNQPQHF. CDR3 DNA: TGTGCCAGCAGCCCTCCTCCCGCGGAGTATAGCAATCAGCCCCAGCATTTT. The chain joins TRBV21-1 to TRBJ1-5. TRBV21-1 is a documented pseudogene. CDR3 length: 17 amino acids.